This TCR beta chain appears in the sequencing data of a study of identical twins (dated by TCRdb to about 2016). General notes on the study: TCR alpha and beta repertoires from monozygotic twins, unrelated adults of various ages and cord blood were deep-sequenced to test whether fetal clonotypes persist. To rule out contamination, the twin experiments were replicated at different times with different library preparation protocols. Broad study findings and their caveats: Out-of-frame TCR alpha sequences shared between twins showed an excess of low generation-probability sequences compared with coincidental sharing between unrelated individuals. Because the same donors could not be followed over many years, conclusions were based on cross-sectional statistical analysis. Zero-insertion analyses could be partly confounded by invariant T cells such as MAIT and iNKT, though diverse VJ usage argued against such confounding for most clonotypes. A weaker excess of twin sharing was found in beta out-of-frame sequences because the signal-to-noise ratio was lowered by fewer shared sequences. Fewer insertions were carried by abundant cord blood beta clonotypes, a similar but weaker trend appeared in young adult naive repertoires, and no such trend appeared in memory repertoires. Out-of-frame TCR alpha sharing in monozygotic twins was systematically underestimated by recombination models, whereas sharing between unrelated individuals was in agreement with the recombination models.

About this clonotype: Its specific antigen is unknown. The input lacks base qualities; no much larger clone sits a single base away.

Every donor was a healthy Caucasian. Three pairs of female monozygotic twins, all aged about 18 to 29 years, made up the twin cohort. Positive isolation kits from Invitrogen were used to isolate CD4+ and CD8+ T cell populations. To prepare the library, 5' RACE was applied. Sequencing took place on an Illumina HiSeq 2000. Template switching introduced a universal primer binding site; the final cDNA contained a unique molecular identifier, enabling accurate counting of TCR cDNA molecules. Specific primers in the conserved constant-segment region were used to synthesize first-strand cDNA for TCR alpha and beta chains. To control for contamination, every cDNA library carried two barcodes: a SMART-Mk sample barcode plus Illumina barcodes. TruSeq adapter sequences along with Illumina sample barcodes were introduced in two successive PCR steps. TCR alpha and beta cDNA libraries were sequenced on the Illumina HiSeq platform with custom primers. In the authors' own workflow: Raw reads were processed with MiGEC to extract unique molecular identifiers, and MiXCR was used to determine CDR3 positions. For each individual, recombination models were inferred using an EM algorithm with the repgenHMM and IGoR tools. Shared clonotypes were analyzed with the tcR package in R, and sharing was normalized by the product of cloneset sizes. To study raw recombination free of thymic and clonal selection effects, out-of-frame nonproductive sequences were analyzed. Using fastp trimming at Q25 and MiXCR clonotype assembly, TCRdb reanalyzed the public sequencing data and kept in-frame beta chains. For every CDR3 protein sequence, its rows merge into one entry that carries the most common genes and DNA. The authors' filters were not applied to this entry. Counted in this sample were 500,000 to 550,000 distinct CDR3 sequences; under 25% of them appeared once. The ten most abundant clones make up under 0.95% of the sample.

For this chain, trimming is 1 base at the V end and 6 bases at the J end, and the number of junction bases without a gene match is 6. CDR1 and CDR2, per the germline V gene, are MGHDK and SYGVNS. The cysteine opens and the phenylalanine closes a CDR3 of 18 amino acids. Just CDR3 DNA is preserved here, 54 bases in frame from base 1. This sample was also put to use in a study of T cells expressing NK-cell markers. As the second study states: In sorted CD3+CD56+NKG2C+, CD3+CD56+NKG2C- and CD3+CD56-NKG2C+ T-cell subsets from 7 to 9 donors, TCR beta-chain repertoires were profiled. Among the eight sequenced donors, seven were HCMV-seropositive and one was HCMV-seronegative. To restrict sorting to alphabetaTCR-expressing T cells, an anti-gammadeltaTCR antibody was added in several experiments. For roughly six donors, the dominant CD3+CD56+NKG2C+ clonotypes were among the top 10 CD8+ clonotypes and accounted for about 1.0-7.5% of CD8+ T cells. Those dominant clonotypes were again the most abundant among CD3+CD56-NKG2C+ cells in a handful of donors, at roughly 28.3-60.1%. It remained unclear whether the expanded NKG2C-expressing T cell clones were specific for HCMV antigens. All eight donors whose samples were sequenced were randomly selected healthy volunteers, three of them men and five women. To determine HCMV serostatus, a commercial ELISA kit was used to detect HCMV-specific IgG in serum. MIGEC was used to demultiplex reads and group reads by UMI, and MiTCR was used to assemble and quantify clonotypes. To remove erroneous sequences, TCR cDNA sequences were retained only when supported by two or more reads. Downstream repertoire analysis used the tcR package, and clonotypes were matched across fractions by CDR3 nucleotide sequence plus V segment. VDJmatch was used to annotate antigen specificity against VDJdb, with one amino acid substitution in CDR3 permitted.

The receptor chain draws on TRBV25-1 and TRBJ2-1; the central 16 bases match TRBD2. Sequencing was performed on CD4+ T cells sorted from blood. This TCR came from a woman aged 18-29 years in good health. The DNA sequence reads TGTGCCAGCAGTGAATTTGGCGGGACTAGCGGGAGGGTCAATGAGCAGTTCTTC. It is translated as CASSEFGGTSGRVNEQFF.